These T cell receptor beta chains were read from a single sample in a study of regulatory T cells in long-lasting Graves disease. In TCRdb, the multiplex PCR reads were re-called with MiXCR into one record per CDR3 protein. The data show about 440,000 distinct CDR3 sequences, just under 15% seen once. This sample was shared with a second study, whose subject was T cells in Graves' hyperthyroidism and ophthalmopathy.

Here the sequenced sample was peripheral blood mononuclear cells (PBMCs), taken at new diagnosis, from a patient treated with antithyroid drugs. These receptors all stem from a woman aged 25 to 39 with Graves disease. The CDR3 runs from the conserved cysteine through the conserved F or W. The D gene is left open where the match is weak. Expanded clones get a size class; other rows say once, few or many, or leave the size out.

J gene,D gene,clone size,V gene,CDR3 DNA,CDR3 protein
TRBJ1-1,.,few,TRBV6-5,TGTGCCAGCAGTTACTTCGGGGGGGCTGTTAATGAAGCTTTCTTT,CASSYFGGAVNEAFF
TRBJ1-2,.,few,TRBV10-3,TGTGCCATCAGCGAGTCGGCAGGGACCTACTATGGCTACACCTTC,CAISESAGTYYGYTF
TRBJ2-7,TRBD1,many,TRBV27,TGTGCCAGCAGTTACAGGGGCCAACGGGAGCAGTACTTC,CASSYRGQREQYF
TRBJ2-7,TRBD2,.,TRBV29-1,TGCAGCGTTGAGGTTCCCATGGGGCGGGAGGTACCCTCCTACGAGCAGTACTTC,CSVEVPMGREVPSYEQYF
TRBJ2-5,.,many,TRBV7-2,TGTGCCAGCAGCCCATATGGGAGTCGAGAGACCCAGTACTTC,CASSPYGSRETQYF
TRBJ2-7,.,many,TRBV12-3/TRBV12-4,TGTGCCAGCAGTTTAGTTCTGGGATCCTCCTCCTACGAGCAGTACTTC,CASSLVLGSSSYEQYF
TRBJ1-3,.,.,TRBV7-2,TGTGCCAGCAGCCGGGGGGGGGCGTCTGGAAACACCATATATTTT,CASSRGGASGNTIYF
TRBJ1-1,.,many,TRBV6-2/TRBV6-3,TGTGCCAGCAGTGACGGTGCTGGCCTGTTCGCTTTCTTT,CASSDGAGLFAFF
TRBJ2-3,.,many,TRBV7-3,TGTGCCAGCAGCTTAACGGCAACCCCCGATGCGCAGTATTTT,CASSLTATPDAQYF
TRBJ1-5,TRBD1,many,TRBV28,TGTGCCAGCAGTAACAGGGGATACCAGCCCCAGCATTTT,CASSNRGYQPQHF
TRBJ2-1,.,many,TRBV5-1,TGCGCCAGCAGCTTTTATGGCACTGCTGAGCAGTTCTTC,CASSFYGTAEQFF
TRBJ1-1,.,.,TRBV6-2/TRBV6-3,TGTGCCAGCAGTTCCGCCGGGGGGAACACTGAAGCTTTCTTT,CASSSAGGNTEAFF
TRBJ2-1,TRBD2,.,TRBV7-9,TGTGCCAGCAGCCCAGCGGGAGCCCCCAATGAGCAGTTCTTC,CASSPAGAPNEQFF
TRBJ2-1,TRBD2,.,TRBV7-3,TGTGCCAGCAGCTTAAGGGGGACTAGCGGCTACAATGAGCAGTTCTTC,CASSLRGTSGYNEQFF
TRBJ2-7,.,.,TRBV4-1,TGCGCCAGCAGCCTCCCAGCGGGGGGACAGGGTGCCGAGCAGTACTTC,CASSLPAGGQGAEQYF
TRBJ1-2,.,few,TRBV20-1,TGCAGTGCCGCCTTCGCGGGAATCGCTAACTATGGCTACACCTTC,CSAAFAGIANYGYTF
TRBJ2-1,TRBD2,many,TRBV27,TGTGCCAGCAGTTTGACTAGCGGGAGGATCTCGAATGAGCAGTTCTTC,CASSLTSGRISNEQFF
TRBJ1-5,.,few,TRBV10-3,TGTGCCATCAGTGTTTCGGCAGGCCACTCAGCCCAGCATTTT,CAISVSAGHSAQHF
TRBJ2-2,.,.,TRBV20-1,TGCAGTGCTAGCCTCGAGAACTCTTACACCGGGGAGCTGTTTTTT,CSASLENSYTGELFF
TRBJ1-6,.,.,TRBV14,TGTGCCAGCAGCCCAAGGACGTTTTCACCCCTCCACTTT,CASSPRTFSPLHF
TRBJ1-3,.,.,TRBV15,TGTGCCACCAGCAGTCACGGGGGGGGAAGTAGTGGAAACACCATATATTTT,CATSSHGGGSSGNTIYF
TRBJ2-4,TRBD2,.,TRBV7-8,TGTGCCAGCAGCCCCAGGACTAGCGGGAGGCCTGTTGGTTCCTGGGACATTCAGTACTTC,CASSPRTSGRPVGSWDIQYF
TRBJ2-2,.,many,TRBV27,TGTGCCAGCAGTTTTCAAACCTTTTCCGGGGAGCTGTTTTTT,CASSFQTFSGELFF
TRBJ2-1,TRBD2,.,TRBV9,TGTGCCAGCAGCGTAGGGGCTAGCGGCCCCTACAATGAGCAGTTCTTC,CASSVGASGPYNEQFF
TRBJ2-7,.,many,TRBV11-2,TGTGCCAGCAGCTTACCCTGGACTGTATACGAGCAGTACTTC,CASSLPWTVYEQYF
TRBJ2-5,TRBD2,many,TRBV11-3,TGTGCCAGCCTCAGGACCGGGACTAGCGGGAGGGCCTTCCGGGGAGAGACCCAGTACTTC,CASLRTGTSGRAFRGETQYF
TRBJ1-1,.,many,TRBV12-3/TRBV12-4,TGTGCCAGCAGTACTTACAGGGTGGGCACTGAAGCTTTCTTT,CASSTYRVGTEAFF
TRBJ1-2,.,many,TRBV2,TGTGCCAGCAGTGATCAGGGGAACTATGGCTACACCTTC,CASSDQGNYGYTF
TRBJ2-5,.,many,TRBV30,TGTGCCTGGAGTGCGGGTCTCCAAGAGACCCAGTACTTC,CAWSAGLQETQYF
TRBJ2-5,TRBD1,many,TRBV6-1,TGTGCCAGCAGACTGAGACAGGGGGTTCGAGAGACCCAGTACTTC,CASRLRQGVRETQYF
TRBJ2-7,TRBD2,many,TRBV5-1,TGTGCCAGCAGTTCGGGACTAAGCTACGAGCAGTACTTC,CASSSGLSYEQYF